The rows below give T cell receptor beta chains drawn from one sample of a study of control samples from healthy donors and cancer patients. TCRdb keeps only in-frame clones here, not all; method: immunoSEQ multiplex PCR. Among under 450,000 clones listed, more than 80% were seen once. The sample comprised PBMCs. Receptor source: a man aged 35 to 55 with head and neck cancer. Each CDR3 is given with its conserved first and last residue. The D gene is left open where the match is weak. Clone size is stated in some rows and not others, as once, few, many or a class when expanded.

v_call	d_call	j_call	clone_size	cdr3_aa	cdr3_nt
TRBV4-2	.	TRBJ1-1	.	CASSQESANTEAFF	TGTGCCAGCAGCCAAGAGTCGGCGAACACTGAAGCTTTCTTT
TRBV28	.	TRBJ1-2	.	CASSSQQIRRRDLINYGYTF	TGTGCCAGCAGCTCCCAACAAATTCGAAGGAGGGACCTTATTAACTATGGCTACACCTTC
TRBV5-6	.	TRBJ2-7	.	CASSSGSGIYEQYF	TGTGCCAGCAGCTCGGGGTCAGGGATCTACGAGCAGTACTTC
TRBV7-9	.	TRBJ2-3	.	CASSFGTGLGDTQYF	TGTGCCAGCAGCTTCGGAACAGGGTTGGGAGATACGCAGTATTTT
TRBV7-3	TRBD1	TRBJ2-3	.	CASSSMTGTDTDTQYF	TGTGCCAGCAGCTCCATGACCGGGACAGACACAGATACGCAGTATTTT
TRBV28	.	TRBJ1-5	.	CASSLRGRGGNQPQHF	TGTGCCAGCAGCCTCAGAGGCAGGGGCGGTAATCAGCCCCAGCATTTT
TRBV19	.	TRBJ1-1	.	CASSITRAITEAFF	TGTGCCAGTAGTATTACACGGGCCATTACTGAAGCTTTCTTT
TRBV12-3/TRBV12-4	.	TRBJ1-1	.	CASSLGQLTEAFF	TGTGCCAGCAGTTTAGGCCAGCTCACTGAAGCTTTCTTT
TRBV30	.	TRBJ1-3	.	CAWSASGFVGNTIYF	TGTGCCTGGAGTGCCTCGGGGTTCGTCGGAAACACCATATATTTT
TRBV29-1	TRBD1	TRBJ1-1	.	CSVENPGGEYTEAFF	TGCAGCGTTGAAAATCCAGGGGGGGAATACACTGAAGCTTTCTTT
TRBV13	.	TRBJ2-6	once	CASSLERGAYWANVLTF	TGTGCCAGCAGCTTAGAGCGCGGGGCCTACTGGGCCAACGTCCTGACTTTC
TRBV9	.	TRBJ1-2	.	CASSGYVSGGYTF	TGTGCCAGCAGCGGATATGTGTCAGGTGGCTACACCTTC
TRBV30	.	TRBJ1-2	.	CAWNLEAAVSYGYTF	TGTGCCTGGAACCTAGAGGCAGCCGTTTCCTATGGCTACACCTTC
TRBV15	.	TRBJ1-2	.	CATSSDLNFYGYTF	TGTGCCACCAGCAGTGATCTTAACTTCTATGGCTACACCTTC
TRBV2	.	TRBJ2-2	.	CALGFGELFF	TGTGCCCTGGGCTTTGGGGAGCTGTTTTTT
TRBV30	TRBD2	TRBJ2-3	.	CAWSRLAGSDTQYF	TGTGCCTGGAGCCGACTAGCGGGGTCGGATACGCAGTATTTT
TRBV6-5	.	TRBJ2-7	.	CASSIMGSSYEQYF	TGTGCCAGCTCGATTATGGGGTCCTCGTACGAGCAGTACTTC
TRBV28	TRBD1	TRBJ2-7	.	CASSRTGGSYEQYF	TGTGCCAGCAGTCGGACAGGGGGCTCCTACGAGCAGTACTTC
TRBV4-2	TRBD1	TRBJ1-2	.	CASSQVGQGIYTF	TGTGCCAGCAGCCAAGTGGGACAGGGGATCTACACCTTC
TRBV7-3	TRBD2	TRBJ2-3	.	CASSPAGGATDTQYF	TGTGCCAGCAGCCCCGCCGGGGGGGCTACAGATACGCAGTATTTT
TRBV3-1/TRBV3-2	.	TRBJ1-5	.	CASSLGPDSNQPQHF	TGTGCCAGCAGCCTCGGCCCGGATAGCAATCAGCCCCAGCATTTT
TRBV28	TRBD1	TRBJ2-5	.	CASSFRQGDPQETQYF	TGTGCCAGCAGTTTTAGACAGGGGGACCCCCAAGAGACCCAGTACTTC
TRBV3-1/TRBV3-2	TRBD2	TRBJ2-1	once	CASSHSSGGSYNEQFF	TGTGCCAGCAGCCACTCTAGCGGGGGCTCCTACAATGAGCAGTTCTTC
TRBV12-3/TRBV12-4	.	TRBJ1-1	.	CASSLGGAEAFF	TGTGCCAGCAGTTTAGGAGGCGCTGAAGCTTTCTTT
TRBV6-5	.	TRBJ1-1	few	CASIATDKKAFF	TGTGCCAGCATCGCAACGGACAAAAAAGCTTTCTTT
TRBV21-1	.	TRBJ1-3	.	CASSKAGATSSGNTIYF	TGTGCCAGCAGCAAGGCAGGGGCAACTAGCTCTGGAAACACCATATATTTT
TRBV4-1	TRBD1	TRBJ1-1	.	CASSQDDRGNTEAFF	TGCGCCAGCAGCCAAGATGACAGGGGGAACACTGAAGCTTTCTTT
TRBV7-2	.	TRBJ1-2	.	CASSLRLDGYGYTF	TGTGCCAGCAGCTTAAGGTTAGATGGATATGGCTACACCTTC
TRBV5-4	.	TRBJ2-6	.	CASSLVGAGANVLTF	TGTGCCAGCAGCTTGGTGGGGGCTGGGGCCAACGTCCTGACTTTC
TRBV7-9	.	TRBJ1-1	.	CASSLGGFEAFF	TGTGCCAGCAGCTTGGGGGGGTTTGAAGCTTTCTTT
TRBV20-1	.	TRBJ1-4	.	CSAEGEKLFF	TGCAGTGCCGAGGGCGAAAAACTGTTTTTT
TRBV7-9	.	TRBJ1-5	.	CASSSTGVGPQHF	TGTGCCAGCAGCTCAACTGGGGTTGGGCCCCAGCATTTT
TRBV6-5	.	TRBJ2-7	.	CASSYGVLSGEQYF	TGTGCCAGCAGTTACGGGGTTCTCTCCGGCGAGCAGTACTTC
TRBV5-1	.	TRBJ2-7	.	CASSIKPTRFSYEQYF	TGCGCCAGCAGCATAAAGCCCACCAGATTCTCCTACGAGCAGTACTTC
TRBV28	TRBD2	TRBJ2-1	.	CASSLLPREFSYNEQFF	TGTGCCAGCAGTTTATTACCGCGGGAGTTCTCCTACAATGAGCAGTTCTTC
TRBV4-1	.	TRBJ1-6	.	CASSQDRGDPYNSPLHF	TGCGCCAGCAGCCAAGATCGGGGGGACCCCTATAATTCACCCCTCCACTTT
TRBV4-1	.	TRBJ1-5	.	CASSRTTGISNQPQHF	TGCGCCAGCAGCCGAACTACAGGGATTAGCAATCAACCCCAGCATTTT
TRBV5-5	.	TRBJ2-7	.	CASSFRQGYEQYF	TGTGCCAGCAGCTTTAGGCAGGGCTACGAGCAGTACTTC
TRBV29-1	.	TRBJ2-3	.	CSVERGEADTQYF	TGCAGCGTTGAGCGAGGCGAGGCAGATACGCAGTATTTT
TRBV7-6	TRBD1	TRBJ1-5	.	CASSPRPDRGNQPQHF	TGTGCCAGCAGCCCAAGACCAGACAGGGGCAATCAGCCCCAGCATTTT
TRBV15	.	TRBJ2-1	.	CATSRDPAPAYNEQFF	TGTGCCACCAGCAGAGATCCAGCGCCGGCTTACAATGAGCAGTTCTTC
TRBV7-9	.	TRBJ2-3	.	CASSTRTSTDTQYF	TGTGCCAGCAGCACGCGGACTAGCACAGATACGCAGTATTTT
TRBV27	TRBD1	TRBJ1-2	.	CASSKTGTARGGYTF	TGTGCCAGCAGTAAAACCGGGACAGCCCGGGGGGGCTACACCTTC
TRBV5-1	TRBD1	TRBJ2-5	.	CASSSGTGFMEETQYF	TGCGCCAGCAGCTCGGGGACAGGGTTTATGGAAGAGACCCAGTACTTC
TRBV11-2	TRBD1	TRBJ2-2	.	CASSLTGPGELFF	TGTGCCAGCAGCCTGACAGGGCCCGGGGAGCTGTTTTTT
TRBV7-2	.	TRBJ1-2	.	CASSSATGITMGYTF	TGTGCCAGCAGCTCGGCGACAGGAATAACTATGGGCTACACCTTC
TRBV4-3	TRBD1	TRBJ1-5	.	CASSQKGAGQPQHF	TGCGCCAGCAGCCAGAAGGGGGCTGGTCAGCCCCAGCATTTT
TRBV27	.	TRBJ1-1	.	CASSSTRYLDDTEAFF	TGTGCCAGCAGTTCGACTCGATACCTGGATGACACTGAAGCTTTCTTT
TRBV5-8	.	TRBJ1-1	once	CASSLGTEAFF	TGTGCCAGCAGCTTGGGCACTGAAGCTTTCTTT
TRBV25-1	.	TRBJ2-5	.	CASSQGAQETQYF	TGTGCCAGCAGCCAAGGGGCGCAAGAGACCCAGTACTTC
TRBV5-1	.	TRBJ1-4	.	CASSFSSSRSNEKLFF	TGCGCCAGCAGCTTTTCCTCGAGTAGGTCTAATGAAAAACTGTTTTTT
TRBV4-3	.	TRBJ2-7	.	CASSVGLTNSLHEQYF	TGCGCCAGCAGCGTAGGGTTGACTAACTCTCTACACGAGCAGTACTTC
TRBV12-3/TRBV12-4	.	TRBJ1-5	.	CASSWAANQPQHF	TGTGCCAGCAGTTGGGCCGCCAATCAGCCCCAGCATTTT
TRBV6-2/TRBV6-3	.	TRBJ1-5	.	CASSYSGAINQPQHF	TGTGCCAGCAGTTACTCAGGAGCAATTAATCAGCCCCAGCATTTT
TRBV30	.	TRBJ2-5	.	CAWSVQGSAQETQYF	TGTGCCTGGAGTGTACAGGGCTCTGCGCAAGAGACCCAGTACTTC
TRBV6-2/TRBV6-3	TRBD1	TRBJ1-4	.	CASSSRTGGFEKLFF	TGTGCCAGCAGTTCCCGGACAGGGGGCTTTGAAAAACTGTTTTTT
TRBV4-1	.	TRBJ2-7	once	CASSQAGWRSSSYEQYF	TGCGCCAGCAGCCAAGCCGGCTGGCGCTCGAGCTCCTACGAGCAGTACTTC
TRBV19	.	TRBJ2-7	.	CASSIGRGTSYEQYF	TGTGCCAGTAGTATTGGAAGGGGCACCTCCTACGAGCAGTACTTC
TRBV4-2	TRBD2	TRBJ2-7	once	CASSHGLAGAYEQYF	TGTGCCAGCAGCCACGGACTAGCGGGAGCCTACGAGCAGTACTTC
TRBV5-4	.	TRBJ1-4	.	CASSLGRGEVEKLFF	TGTGCCAGCAGCCTAGGGAGGGGCGAGGTCGAAAAACTGTTTTTT